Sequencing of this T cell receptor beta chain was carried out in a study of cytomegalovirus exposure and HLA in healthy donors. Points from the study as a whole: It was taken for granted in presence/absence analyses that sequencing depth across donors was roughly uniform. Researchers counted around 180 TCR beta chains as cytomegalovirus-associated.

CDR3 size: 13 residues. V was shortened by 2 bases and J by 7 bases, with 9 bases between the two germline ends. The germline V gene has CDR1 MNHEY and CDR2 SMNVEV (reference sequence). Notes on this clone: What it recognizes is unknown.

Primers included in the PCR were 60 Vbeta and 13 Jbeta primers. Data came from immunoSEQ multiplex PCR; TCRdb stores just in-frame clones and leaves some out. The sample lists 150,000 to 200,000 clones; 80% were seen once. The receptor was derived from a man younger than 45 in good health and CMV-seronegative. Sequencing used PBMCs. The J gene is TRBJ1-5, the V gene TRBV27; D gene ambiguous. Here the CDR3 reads CASSLARAQPQHF. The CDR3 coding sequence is TGTGCCAGCAGTTTAGCGAGGGCGCAGCCCCAGCATTTT.